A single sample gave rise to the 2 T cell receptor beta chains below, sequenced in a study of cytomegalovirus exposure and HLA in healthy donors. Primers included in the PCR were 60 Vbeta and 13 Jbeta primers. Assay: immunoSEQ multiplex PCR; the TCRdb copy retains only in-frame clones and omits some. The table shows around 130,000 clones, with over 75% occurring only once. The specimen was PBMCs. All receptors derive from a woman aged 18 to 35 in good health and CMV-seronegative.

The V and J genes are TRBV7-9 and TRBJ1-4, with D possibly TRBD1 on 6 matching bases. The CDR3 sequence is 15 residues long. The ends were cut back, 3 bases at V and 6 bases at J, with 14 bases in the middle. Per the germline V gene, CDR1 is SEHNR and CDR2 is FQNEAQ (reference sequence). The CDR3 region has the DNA TGTGCCAGCAGCTTCCCCCAGGGGTGGGATGAAAAACTGTTTTTT. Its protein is CASSFPQGWDEKLFF.

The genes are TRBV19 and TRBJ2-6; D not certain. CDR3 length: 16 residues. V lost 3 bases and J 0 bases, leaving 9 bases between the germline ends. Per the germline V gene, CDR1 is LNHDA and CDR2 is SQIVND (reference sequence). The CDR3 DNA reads TGTGCCAGTAGTATGATAAGGAGCTCTGGGGCCAACGTCCTGACTTTC. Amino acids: CASSMIRSSGANVLTF.